The rows below give T cell receptor beta chains drawn from one sample of a study of blood T cell repertoires in COVID-19. The repertoire was sequenced with immunoSEQ multiplex PCR; TCRdb's copy has only in-frame clones and lacks some. The sample contains around 200,000 clones, roughly nine tenths of which appear only once. The sample taken for sequencing was PBMCs or T cells enriched from blood (not recorded which). The source of these receptors is a woman aged 40 to 50 with acute COVID-19. The CDR3 runs from the conserved cysteine through the conserved F or W. Fields, in order: D gene, J gene, V gene, clone size, CDR3 protein, CDR3 DNA. D genes are given only for firm matches. Some rows have no size entry. The others give once, few or many, or a class for an expanded clone.

D: TRBD2
J: TRBJ2-3
V: TRBV28
size: .
CDR3: CASSLLLAGVGTDTQYF
DNA: TGTGCCAGCAGTTTACTTCTAGCGGGAGTGGGCACAGATACGCAGTATTTT

D: .
J: TRBJ1-1
V: TRBV23-1
size: .
CDR3: CASSQMANPEAFF
DNA: TGCGCCAGCAGTCAAATGGCCAACCCTGAAGCTTTCTTT

D: TRBD2
J: TRBJ2-5
V: TRBV7-9
size: .
CDR3: CASSSRGGDAETQYF
DNA: TGTGCCAGCAGCTCCCGGGGGGGGGACGCAGAGACCCAGTACTTC

D: .
J: TRBJ1-5
V: TRBV5-8
size: .
CDR3: CASSLVEGVRDQPQHF
DNA: TGTGCCAGCAGCTTGGTCGAGGGAGTCAGAGATCAGCCCCAGCATTTT

D: TRBD1
J: TRBJ2-6
V: TRBV7-9
size: .
CDR3: CASSRQGGTGANVLTF
DNA: TGTGCCAGCAGCCGACAGGGGGGAACTGGGGCCAACGTCCTGACTTTC

D: TRBD2
J: TRBJ2-7
V: TRBV27
size: .
CDR3: CASSLFQRGGFDEQYF
DNA: TGTGCCAGCAGTTTATTCCAGCGGGGAGGATTTGACGAGCAGTACTTC

D: TRBD2
J: TRBJ2-7
V: TRBV13
size: .
CDR3: CASSRTRDYEQYF
DNA: TGTGCCAGCAGCAGGACTAGGGACTACGAGCAGTACTTC

D: TRBD1
J: TRBJ2-4
V: TRBV25-1
size: .
CDR3: CASSEPGTGGGIQYF
DNA: TGTGCCAGCAGTGAACCCGGGACAGGGGGCGGCATTCAGTACTTC

D: .
J: TRBJ1-3
V: TRBV4-1
size: .
CDR3: CASSQGVTGGWGNSGNTIYF
DNA: TGCGCCAGCAGCCAAGGGGTCACCGGGGGATGGGGTAACTCTGGAAACACCATATATTTT

D: .
J: TRBJ1-4
V: TRBV19
size: .
CDR3: CASSPQGVGADEKLFF
DNA: TGTGCCAGTAGTCCGCAGGGAGTGGGGGCTGATGAAAAACTGTTTTTT

D: .
J: TRBJ1-3
V: TRBV5-1
size: .
CDR3: CASSLTTAGSGNTIYF
DNA: TGCGCCAGCAGTCTAACCACAGCAGGCTCTGGAAACACCATATATTTT

D: .
J: TRBJ2-7
V: TRBV5-6
size: few
CDR3: CASSFLGSGTLYEQYF
DNA: TGTGCCAGCAGCTTCCTTGGCTCGGGAACACTCTACGAGCAGTACTTC

D: .
J: TRBJ2-3
V: TRBV19
size: .
CDR3: CASSISRGGRPEHSTDTQYF
DNA: TGTGCCAGTAGTATATCTAGAGGGGGAAGACCAGAACATAGCACAGATACGCAGTATTTT

D: TRBD2
J: TRBJ2-3
V: TRBV5-1
size: .
CDR3: CASSPGVSGGYSTDTQYF
DNA: TGCGCCAGCTCCCCGGGCGTTAGCGGGGGTTATAGCACAGATACGCAGTATTTT

D: .
J: TRBJ1-1
V: TRBV4-2
size: .
CDR3: CASSQDWAGLPAFF
DNA: TGTGCCAGCAGCCAAGATTGGGCAGGGCTCCCTGCTTTCTTT

D: .
J: TRBJ2-5
V: TRBV30
size: .
CDR3: CAWSGGLRETQYF
DNA: TGTGCCTGGAGTGGGGGGCTAAGGGAGACCCAGTACTTC

D: TRBD1
J: TRBJ1-2
V: TRBV18
size: .
CDR3: CASSPDRASYGYTF
DNA: TGTGCCAGCTCACCAGACAGGGCAAGCTATGGCTACACCTTC

D: TRBD1
J: TRBJ1-1
V: TRBV7-9
size: .
CDR3: CASSFGTGRNTEAFF
DNA: TGTGCCAGCAGCTTCGGGACAGGGCGGAACACTGAAGCTTTCTTT

D: TRBD1
J: TRBJ2-7
V: TRBV30
size: .
CDR3: CAWRANRGLGEQYF
DNA: TGTGCCTGGAGGGCGAACAGGGGGCTCGGCGAGCAGTACTTC

D: TRBD1
J: TRBJ1-2
V: TRBV9
size: .
CDR3: CASSAGQGRDGYTF
DNA: TGTGCCAGCAGCGCCGGACAGGGACGGGATGGCTACACCTTC

D: .
J: TRBJ2-1
V: TRBV5-4
size: once
CDR3: CASSSAAGEQFF
DNA: TGTGCCAGCAGCTCCGCGGCGGGAGAGCAGTTCTTC

D: .
J: TRBJ1-3
V: TRBV19
size: .
CDR3: CASSIVGNSGNTIYF
DNA: TGTGCCAGTAGTATAGTTGGCAACTCTGGAAACACCATATATTTT

D: TRBD2
J: TRBJ2-5
V: TRBV9
size: .
CDR3: CASSSGRQETQYF
DNA: TGTGCCAGCTCTAGCGGGAGACAAGAGACCCAGTACTTC

D: .
J: TRBJ1-2
V: TRBV18
size: .
CDR3: CASSTSQDTTNYGYTF
DNA: TGTGCCAGCTCAACCTCACAGGACACCACTAACTATGGCTACACCTTC

D: TRBD2
J: TRBJ2-3
V: TRBV19
size: .
CDR3: CASSPTSGGYPDTQYF
DNA: TGTGCCAGTAGTCCGACTAGCGGGGGTTATCCAGATACGCAGTATTTT

D: TRBD1
J: TRBJ1-5
V: TRBV7-8
size: .
CDR3: CASSLTDGQGNQPQHF
DNA: TGTGCCAGCAGCTTAACTGATGGACAGGGCAATCAGCCCCAGCATTTT

D: .
J: TRBJ1-2
V: TRBV5-4
size: .
CDR3: CASSLLGVGGYTF
DNA: TGTGCCAGCAGCTTATTGGGTGTCGGGGGCTACACCTTC

D: .
J: TRBJ1-3
V: TRBV14
size: .
CDR3: CASSQVRRGSGNTIYF
DNA: TGTGCCAGCAGCCAAGTGAGGCGCGGCTCTGGAAACACCATATATTTT

D: TRBD1
J: TRBJ1-1
V: TRBV7-2
size: once
CDR3: CASSLIGTGFSGTEAFF
DNA: TGTGCCAGCAGCTTAATCGGGACAGGGTTTTCAGGCACTGAAGCTTTCTTT

D: TRBD2
J: TRBJ2-1
V: TRBV6-1
size: .
CDR3: CASSGGLAGKQYNEQFF
DNA: TGTGCCAGCAGTGGGGGACTAGCGGGGAAGCAGTACAATGAGCAGTTCTTC

D: .
J: TRBJ2-1
V: TRBV24-1
size: .
CDR3: CATSDSDSYYNEQFF
DNA: TGTGCCACCAGTGATTCTGACAGTTACTACAATGAGCAGTTCTTC

D: TRBD1
J: TRBJ2-3
V: TRBV9
size: once
CDR3: CASSGAGQGTDTQYF
DNA: TGTGCCAGCAGCGGGGCGGGACAGGGCACAGATACGCAGTATTTT

D: TRBD1
J: TRBJ2-3
V: TRBV5-6
size: .
CDR3: CASSSGQTADTQYF
DNA: TGTGCCAGCAGCTCGGGACAGACCGCAGATACGCAGTATTTT

D: TRBD1
J: TRBJ2-3
V: TRBV3-1/TRBV3-2
size: .
CDR3: CASSSDRGWTDTQYF
DNA: TGTGCCAGCAGCTCAGACAGGGGATGGACAGATACGCAGTATTTT

D: TRBD1
J: TRBJ2-7
V: TRBV5-1
size: once
CDR3: CASSLPGTGNSEQYF
DNA: TGCGCCAGCAGCCTTCCCGGGACAGGGAACTCCGAGCAGTACTTC

D: .
J: TRBJ2-7
V: TRBV4-2
size: .
CDR3: CASSPDGPPLGEQYF
DNA: TGTGCCAGCAGCCCAGATGGGCCGCCCTTGGGCGAGCAGTACTTC

D: TRBD1
J: TRBJ1-5
V: TRBV5-1
size: .
CDR3: CASSLGPESTGGNQPQHF
DNA: TGCGCCAGCAGCTTGGGGCCCGAATCCACAGGGGGCAACCAGCCCCAGCATTTT

D: .
J: TRBJ2-2
V: TRBV24-1
size: .
CDR3: CATSGTNDPGELFF
DNA: TGTGCCACCAGTGGCACTAATGACCCCGGGGAGCTGTTTTTT

D: TRBD1
J: TRBJ1-2
V: TRBV27
size: .
CDR3: CASSPNHRGGYTF
DNA: TGTGCCAGCAGTCCCAACCACAGGGGTGGCTACACCTTC

D: .
J: TRBJ2-6
V: TRBV5-8
size: .
CDR3: CASSSNRASLVSGANVLTF
DNA: TGTGCCAGCAGCTCAAACAGGGCTAGCCTTGTTTCTGGGGCCAACGTCCTGACTTTC

D: .
J: TRBJ1-3
V: TRBV27
size: .
CDR3: CASSPFPPGNTIYF
DNA: TGTGCCAGCAGTCCTTTCCCCCCTGGAAACACCATATATTTT

D: TRBD1
J: TRBJ1-1
V: TRBV15
size: .
CDR3: CATSRAKTGAPEAFF
DNA: TGTGCCACCAGCAGAGCCAAGACAGGGGCACCTGAAGCTTTCTTT

D: TRBD2
J: TRBJ2-1
V: TRBV5-4
size: .
CDR3: CASSKGTSGRNEQFF
DNA: TGTGCCAGCAGCAAAGGGACTAGCGGGAGAAATGAGCAGTTCTTC

D: .
J: TRBJ1-2
V: TRBV28
size: .
CDR3: CASSLVGGYGYTF
DNA: TGTGCCAGCAGTTTAGTGGGGGGCTATGGCTACACCTTC

D: .
J: TRBJ2-7
V: TRBV11-2
size: .
CDR3: CASSLGWGPTYEQYF
DNA: TGTGCCAGCAGCCTCGGCTGGGGGCCCACCTACGAGCAGTACTTC

D: .
J: TRBJ1-2
V: TRBV11-2
size: .
CDR3: CASSSGGNYGYTF
DNA: TGTGCCAGCAGCTCCGGGGGGAACTATGGCTACACCTTC